What follows describes a single T cell receptor (beta chain). This entry belongs to a study of T cells in Graves' hyperthyroidism and ophthalmopathy. There were TCR beta CDR3 regions amplified from RNA transcripts. With the HTBI primer set, the TCR CDR3 went through a first round of RT-PCR. Each CDR3 protein is one row after TCRdb ran MiXCR on the multiplex PCR reads. The sample carries around 290,000 distinct CDR3 sequences, approximately 14% recorded once. Graves' hyperthyroidism was deemed stable given no ophthalmopathy progression within 18 months. Newly diagnosed hyperthyroidism patients aged 18 to 65 years had disease lasting under 2 months. Isolation of PBMCs was performed on around 9.4 ml fresh peripheral blood. V was cut by 4 bases and J by 9 bases, with 13 bases left in between. Germline CDR1 is SEHNR and CDR2 is FQNEAQ (reference sequence). This CDR3 has 14 amino acids.

The clonotype was recovered from a woman between 35 and 50 years old with Graves' hyperthyroidism. This chain connects TRBV7-9 to TRBJ1-6; tentatively, D is TRBD1 (6 bases). Sequences were obtained from blood. For the CDR3, the DNA is TGTGCCAGCAGCTCTCGGGACATCGGTTCACCCCTCCACTTT. It translates to CASSSRDIGSPLHF.